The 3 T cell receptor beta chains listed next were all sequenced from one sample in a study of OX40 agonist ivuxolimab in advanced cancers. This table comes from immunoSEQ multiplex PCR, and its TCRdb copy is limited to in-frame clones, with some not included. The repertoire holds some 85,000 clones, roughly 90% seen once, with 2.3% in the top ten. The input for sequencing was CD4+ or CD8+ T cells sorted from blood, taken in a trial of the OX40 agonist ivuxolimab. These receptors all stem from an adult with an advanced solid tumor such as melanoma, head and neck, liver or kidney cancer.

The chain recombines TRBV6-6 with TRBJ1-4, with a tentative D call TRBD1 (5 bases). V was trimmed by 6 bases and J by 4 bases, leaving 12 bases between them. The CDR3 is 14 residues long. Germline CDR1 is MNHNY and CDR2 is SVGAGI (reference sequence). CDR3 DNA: TGTGCCAGCAGAACGTCGGGGGGTAATGAAAAACTGTTTTTT. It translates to CASRTSGGNEKLFF.

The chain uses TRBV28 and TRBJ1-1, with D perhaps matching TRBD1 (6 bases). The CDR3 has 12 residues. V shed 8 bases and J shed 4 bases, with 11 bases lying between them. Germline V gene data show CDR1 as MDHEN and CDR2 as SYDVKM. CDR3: CASAGALTEAFF. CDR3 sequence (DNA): TGTGCCAGCGCGGGGGCGCTCACTGAAGCTTTCTTT.

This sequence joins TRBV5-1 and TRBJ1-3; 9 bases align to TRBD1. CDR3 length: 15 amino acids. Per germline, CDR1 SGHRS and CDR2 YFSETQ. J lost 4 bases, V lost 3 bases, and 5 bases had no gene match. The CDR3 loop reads CASSSGQGLGNTIYF. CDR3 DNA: TGCGCCAGCAGCTCAGGACAGGGGTTAGGAAACACCATATATTTT.